This T cell receptor beta chain was identified during a study of cytomegalovirus exposure and HLA in healthy donors. Whole-study findings and limits: In a later analysis, donors in an Asian-associated ancestry cluster reportedly had fewer N-insertions in productive TCRs than the cohort mean. The authors later found TCR association rates varying by HLA locus, with DRB1 most and HLA-C fewest.

The PCR made use of 60 Vbeta and 13 Jbeta primers. Sequenced by immunoSEQ multiplex PCR; TCRdb stores in-frame clones only, minus some. The sample shows approximately 150,000 clones, roughly 80% of them seen only once. Those who donated were healthy bone marrow donors. Donors were ostensibly healthy at sampling, although undocumented immune exposures were probable. Germline-derived CDR1 and CDR2 are MNHEY and SMNVEV (reference sequence). Trimming cost V 0 bases and J 4 bases; bases outside gene matches: 9. There are 18 residues in the CDR3. Turning to this clone: Its specificity is not known.

This chain links TRBV27 with TRBJ2-5, with 12 nucleotides matching TRBD1. The receptor was derived from a man aged 35 to 55 in good health and CMV-seronegative. The sequenced sample was PBMCs. Here the CDR3 DNA reads TGTGCCAGCAGTTTATCGTATCCGGGACAGGGGGCGAGAGAGACCCAGTACTTC. It yields the protein CASSLSYPGQGARETQYF.